These 29 T cell receptor beta chains were sequenced from one sample in a study of control samples from healthy donors and cancer patients. Clones were sequenced by immunoSEQ multiplex PCR, and TCRdb holds only the in-frame ones, with some missing. The sample records some 150,000 clones, about 95% being singletons. The specimen was PBMCs. The receptors stem from a man in his 60s with colorectal cancer.

The chain is built from TRBV18 and TRBJ2-5; no definite D call. V lost 2 bases and J lost 2, with 9 bases in between. This CDR3 is 14 amino acids long. Germline values: CDR1 KGHSH, CDR2 LQKENI. The CDR3 DNA sequence: TGTGCCAGCTCACCAATCGCCGAACAAGAGACCCAGTACTTC. Its protein product is CASSPIAEQETQYF.

The CDR3 loop reads CASSQDLSKAGANVLTF. The CDR3, as DNA: TGCGCCAGCAGCCAAGATTTATCTAAGGCTGGGGCCAACGTCCTGACTTTC. The chain recombines TRBV4-3 with TRBJ2-6, with D uncertain. Per germline, CDR1 LGHNA and CDR2 YSLEER. The CDR3 sequence is 17 residues long. Between the trimmed V and J ends, which lost 0 bases and 2 bases, there was a span of 11 bases.

The chain employs TRBV11-2 and TRBJ2-7; D tentatively reads TRBD1 or TRBD2 (5 bases each). CDR1 SGHAT and CDR2 FQNNGV come from the germline V gene. This CDR3 has 14 amino acids. Trimming left V 5 bases short and J 2 bases short, with 13 bases between. The CDR3 loop is CASSRLGTPYEQYF. In nucleotides, the CDR3 is TGTGCCAGCAGCCGTCTGGGGACCCCCTACGAGCAGTACTTC. Full variable domain (rest looked up from reference TRBV11-2 and TRBJ2-7): EAGVAQSPRYKIIEKRQSVAFWCNPISGHATLYWYQQILGQGPKLLIQFQNNGVVDDSQLPKDRFSAERLKGVDSTLKIQPAKLEDSAVYLCASSRLGTPYEQYFGPGTRLTVT.

J is TRBJ2-5 and V is TRBV10-2; a possible D gene is TRBD2 (6 bases). This CDR3 has 15 amino acids. Deletions cut 7 bases from V and 4 bases from J, with 19 bases between. CDR1 and CDR2 from the germline V gene are WSHSY and SAAADI. This CDR3 is CASNPTGGHGETQYF. The CDR3, as DNA: TGCGCCAGCAACCCGACTGGAGGGCACGGAGAGACCCAGTACTTC.

The CDR3 bases are TGTGCCAGCAGCTTAGATTCGGGCCCCTCACCCCTCCACTTT. It yields the protein CASSLDSGPSPLHF. The rearrangement links TRBV11-3 to TRBJ1-6; D is ambiguous. The V end lost 0 bases, the J end lost 10 bases, and 10 bases lay between the germline ends. This CDR3 is built from 14 residues. CDR1 SGHNT and CDR2 YENEEA come from the germline V gene.

In its sample, this clone was seen once. The genes are TRBV12-3 or TRBV12-4 and TRBJ1-2, with 7 bases aligning to TRBD1. CDR3 length: 13 amino acids. With V trimmed by 3 bases and J by 4 bases, 2 bases remained unmatched. Here the CDR3 reads CASSLGQPYGYTF. CDR3 nucleotides: TGTGCCAGCAGTTTGGGACAGCCCTATGGCTACACCTTC.

This clone was counted only a few times. The chain recombines TRBV5-5 with TRBJ1-1, with TRBD1 identical over 7 bases. V was clipped by 4 bases and J by 7 bases; unmatched bases: 7. The CDR3 is 13 residues long. Per the germline V gene, CDR1 is SGHKS and CDR2 is YYEKEE (reference sequence). CDR3 bases: TGTGCCAGCAGCCAGGGACAGATAGTTGAAGCTTTCTTT. It translates to CASSQGQIVEAFF.

This clone has a single count. The genes are TRBV11-2 and TRBJ2-2; a weak D match, TRBD1 (5 bases). The CDR3 has 16 amino acids. The ends were cut back, 0 bases at V and 5 bases at J, with 13 bases in the middle. Germline CDR1 is SGHAT and CDR2 is FQNNGV. The CDR3 nucleotides read TGTGCCAGCAGCTTAGATTCGGCAGGGATGACCGGGGAGCTGTTTTTT. This codes for CASSLDSAGMTGELFF. The full variable domain, in which reference TRBV11-2 and TRBJ2-2 provide the parts outside the CDR3, is EAGVAQSPRYKIIEKRQSVAFWCNPISGHATLYWYQQILGQGPKLLIQFQNNGVVDDSQLPKDRFSAERLKGVDSTLKIQPAKLEDSAVYLCASSLDSAGMTGELFFGEGSRLTVL.

The genes are TRBV9 and TRBJ1-1; no clear D gene. V was cut by 0 bases and J by 5 bases, with 8 bases left in between. Germline loops: CDR1 SGDLS, CDR2 YYNGEE. This CDR3 spans 13 amino acids. The CDR3, as DNA: TGTGCCAGCAGCGTAGACGGTTCTACTGAAGCTTTCTTT. Translation gives CASSVDGSTEAFF.

V usage is TRBV7-2 and J usage is TRBJ2-3; 7 bases match TRBD2. V lost 3 bases, J lost 4 bases, and 4 bases stayed unmatched. The CDR3 totals 14 residues. CDR1 is SGHTA and CDR2 is FQGNSA in the germline V gene. CDR3 sequence (DNA): TGTGCCAGCAGCTTGGCTAGCGGTGCAGATACGCAGTATTTT. Residues: CASSLASGADTQYF.

The V gene is TRBV5-1, the J gene TRBJ1-4; D unresolved. This CDR3 comprises 15 residues. Trimming took 0 bases from V and 5 from J, leaving 11 bases between them. Germline CDR1 and CDR2: SGHRS and YFSETQ. The chain's CDR3 is CASSLAGGSNEKLFF. Here the CDR3 DNA reads TGCGCCAGCAGCTTGGCAGGCGGTTCGAATGAAAAACTGTTTTTT.

The CDR3 sequence is CASRQGSRGGPRQGNTGELFF. DNA of the CDR3: TGCGCCAGCAGACAGGGGTCGCGGGGGGGCCCCAGGCAAGGGAACACCGGGGAGCTGTTTTTT. This sequence joins TRBV4-1 and TRBJ2-2; 9 bases fit TRBD2. Trimming at V came to 6 bases and at J to 1 base, leaving 21 bases not matched to a gene. Germline values: CDR1 MGHRA, CDR2 YSYEKL. There are 21 residues in the CDR3.

The rearrangement links TRBV5-8 to TRBJ1-1, with D uncertain. Germline lookup yields CDR1 SGHTS and CDR2 YDEGEE. V lost 0 bases, J lost 0 bases, and 6 bases lay in between. The CDR3 loop spans 14 amino acids. In DNA form, the CDR3 reads TGTGCCAGCAGCTTGGCCCAACTGAACACTGAAGCTTTCTTT. This encodes CASSLAQLNTEAFF.

V usage is TRBV27 and J usage is TRBJ2-3, with no clear D. V was trimmed by 7 bases and J by 4 bases, leaving 12 bases between them. The CDR3 runs to 13 residues. Per the germline V gene, CDR1 is MNHEY and CDR2 is SMNVEV (reference sequence). CDR3 nucleotides: TGTGCCAGCAAGCCGTACGGTGCAGATACGCAGTATTTT. Translated: CASKPYGADTQYF.

The rearrangement joins TRBV20-1 to TRBJ2-7, with a possible D match to TRBD2 (6 bases). Trimming shortened V by 5 bases and J by 7 bases, and 6 bases separated the two germline ends. The CDR3 covers 9 residues. From germline, CDR1 is DFQATT and CDR2 SNEGSKA (reference sequence). The CDR3 sequence: CSARGEQYF. CDR3 coding DNA: TGCAGTGCTCGGGGGGAGCAGTACTTC.

The V gene is TRBV19, the J gene TRBJ1-6; D gene ambiguous. V shed 8 bases and J shed 2 bases, with 10 bases lying between them. The CDR3 is 14 residues long. Germline V gives CDR1 LNHDA, CDR2 SQIVND (reference sequence). CDR3 loop: CASAEGTYNSPLHF. The CDR3 region has the DNA TGTGCCAGTGCGGAGGGAACCTATAATTCACCCCTCCACTTT.

V usage is TRBV27 and J usage is TRBJ1-5; D possibly corresponds to TRBD1 (5 bases). This CDR3 spans 17 amino acids. The germline CDR1 and CDR2 sequences are MNHEY and SMNVEV (reference sequence). V lost 1 base, J lost 1 base, and 14 bases lay in between. CDR3 nucleotides: TGTGCCAGCAGTTTATACGGGGGGTATCGGAGCAATCAGCCCCAGCATTTT. It encodes CASSLYGGYRSNQPQHF.

The V and J genes are TRBV7-8 and TRBJ2-7; no definite D call. Trimming shortened V by 5 bases and J by 2 bases, and 19 bases separated the two germline ends. The CDR3 covers 16 residues. Germline values: CDR1 SGHVS, CDR2 FQNEAQ. CDR3: CASSQVGAGGTYEQYF. The CDR3 DNA is TGTGCCAGCAGCCAGGTTGGCGCAGGCGGAACCTACGAGCAGTACTTC.

V is TRBV14 and J is TRBJ1-1; TRBD1 might be the D (6 bases). CDR3 length equals 14 residues. Germline V gene data show CDR1 as SGHDN and CDR2 as FVKESK. The V end lost 0 bases, the J end lost 10 bases, and 15 bases lay between the germline ends. CDR3 DNA: TGTGCCAGCAGCCAAGATCGTTGGGGGGCTGGAGCTTTCTTT. Amino acids: CASSQDRWGAGAFF.

The chain uses TRBV6-2 or TRBV6-3 and TRBJ2-7, with TRBD2 matching 7 bases. Germline V gene sequence: CDR1 MNHEY, CDR2 SVGEGT. Trimming at V came to 2 bases and at J to 0 bases, leaving 10 bases not matched to a gene. This CDR3 region has 17 residues. The CDR3 loop is CASSYGPSGALSYEQYF. CDR3 nucleotide sequence: TGTGCCAGCAGTTACGGGCCTAGCGGAGCCCTCTCCTACGAGCAGTACTTC.

The chain carries TRBV5-8 and TRBJ2-1; 7 positions match TRBD2. The CDR3 contains 16 residues. CDR1 and CDR2 (germline): SGHTS, YDEGEE. V shed 4 bases and J 7 bases; nucleotides not matched to a gene: 14. CDR3 sequence (DNA): TGTGCCAGCAGCCCTTGGGAGGGGATGGGGCAAAATGAGCAGTTCTTC. It encodes CASSPWEGMGQNEQFF.

CDR3 protein: CASSLAGTSNQPQHF. CDR3 sequence (DNA): TGTGCCAGCAGTTTAGCCGGGACCTCCAATCAGCCCCAGCATTTT. V and J are TRBV28 and TRBJ1-5; D perhaps matches TRBD1 (5 bases). The V gene lost 2 bases and the J gene lost 3 bases, with 11 bases spanning the gap. Looked up from germline, CDR1 is MDHEN and CDR2 is SYDVKM. This CDR3 has 15 residues.

This chain connects TRBV29-1 to TRBJ1-2; 11 nucleotides align to TRBD1. The CDR3 sequence is 13 residues long. V shed 6 bases and J 2 bases; nucleotides not matched to a gene: 2. Germline V gene data show CDR1 as SQVTM and CDR2 as ANQGSEA. CDR3 sequence reads: CSVRTGGNYGYTF. CDR3 DNA sequence: TGCAGCGTCCGGACAGGGGGCAACTATGGCTACACCTTC.

The CDR3 region is CASNSRALYNSPLHF. CDR3 bases: TGTGCCAGTAACTCCCGGGCCCTCTATAATTCACCCCTCCACTTT. The chain carries TRBV19 and TRBJ1-6, with D uncertain. Trimming pared 7 bases from V and 3 bases from J, leaving 13 bases between. This CDR3 comprises 15 residues. Germline V CDR1 and CDR2: LNHDA, SQIVND (reference sequence). Looking up the rest from reference TRBV19 and TRBJ1-6 gives the full variable domain: DGGITQSPKYLFRKEGQNVTLSCEQNLNHDAMYWYRQDPGQGLRLIYYSQIVNDFQKGDIAEGYSVSREKKESFPLTVTSAQKNPTAFYLCASNSRALYNSPLHFGNGTRLTVT.

This chain joins TRBV19 and TRBJ1-2; possibly TRBD1 for D (6 bases). This CDR3 has 15 residues. Germline V gene sequence: CDR1 LNHDA, CDR2 SQIVND (reference sequence). V dropped 4 bases and J dropped 0 bases, with 12 bases sitting between them. This chain's CDR3 is CASSRLGGTNYGYTF. DNA for the CDR3: TGTGCCAGTAGTAGACTCGGGGGCACTAACTATGGCTACACCTTC.

This chain joins TRBV7-2 and TRBJ2-1; D is possibly TRBD1 (6 bases). V lost 1 base and J lost 9, with 10 bases in between. CDR1 SGHTA and CDR2 FQGNSA come from the germline V gene. The CDR3 consists of 13 residues. CDR3 in DNA: TGTGCCAGCAGCTTAGACAGGGTCAGTGAGCAGTTCTTC. Amino acids: CASSLDRVSEQFF. Full variable domain (rest looked up from reference TRBV7-2 and TRBJ2-1): GAGVSQSPSNKVTEKGKDVELRCDPISGHTALYWYRQSLGQGLEFLIYFQGNSAPDKSGLPSDRFSAERTGGSVSTLTIQRTQQEDSAVYLCASSLDRVSEQFFGPGTRLTVL.

The rearrangement uses TRBV29-1 and TRBJ2-4, with D perhaps given as TRBD1 or TRBD2 (5 bases each). The CDR3 consists of 13 residues. Deletions cut 7 bases from V and 0 bases from J, with 10 bases between. Per the germline V gene, CDR1 is SQVTM and CDR2 is ANQGSEA. In DNA form, the CDR3 reads TGCAGCGCCGGGACGCTAGCCAAAAACATTCAGTACTTC. Amino acids: CSAGTLAKNIQYF.

This clone appeared a few times. This chain links TRBV2 with TRBJ2-7; 11 bases match TRBD1. V was pared by 7 bases and J by 3 bases, with 2 bases of the junction left unmatched. Per the germline V gene, CDR1 is SNHLY and CDR2 is FYNNEI. The CDR3 sequence is 13 residues long. The CDR3 DNA reads as TGTGCCAGCAAGGGGACAGGGGGCTACGAGCAGTACTTC. It yields the protein CASKGTGGYEQYF.

The chain joins TRBV2 to TRBJ2-1, with TRBD2 matching 10 bases. Germline V gene lookup returns CDR1 SNHLY and CDR2 FYNNEI. There are 16 residues in the CDR3. The ends lost 0 bases at V and 9 bases at J; junction bases unmatched: 8. The CDR3 spells CASSEAVSSGGVEQFF. The CDR3 DNA reads TGTGCCAGCAGTGAAGCGGTGTCTAGCGGGGGTGTTGAGCAGTTCTTC. The entire variable domain, with the rest obtained from reference TRBV2 and TRBJ2-1, is as follows: EPEVTQTPSHQVTQMGQEVILRCVPISNHLYFYWYRQILGQKVEFLVSFYNNEISEKSEIFDDQFSVERPDGSNFTLKIRSTKLEDSAMYFCASSEAVSSGGVEQFFGPGTRLTVL.